The 27 T cell receptor beta chains listed next were all sequenced from one sample in a study of blood T cell repertoires in COVID-19 (dated by TCRdb to between 2020 and 2021). Library generation was performed with the immunoSEQ multiplex PCR assay. Held by TCRdb, this immuneACCESS table contains in-frame sequences only and omits some clones. Under half of the omission traces to an unresolved V gene where checked; the cause of the rest is unknown. This sample is represented by about 15,000 clones; roughly 79% of them were singletons. Of the sample, approximately 32% is held by the ten largest clones. The sequencing sample was made of peripheral blood. These receptors came from a man in his 70s with active or convalescent COVID-19.

The genes are TRBV3-1 (or the pseudogene TRBV3-2) and TRBJ1-2; D is unclear. Germline V gene lookup returns CDR1 LGHDT and CDR2 YNNKEL (reference sequence). The length of the CDR3 is 13 residues. V was shortened by 2 bases and J by 7 bases, with 11 bases between the two germline ends. The CDR3 DNA reads as TGTGCCAGCAGCCAATCGATAGATGGTGGCTACACCTTC. It encodes CASSQSIDGGYTF.

V gene TRBV28 combines with J gene TRBJ2-1; 9 bases match TRBD2. The V gene's germline CDR1 is MDHEN and CDR2 SYDVKM. The CDR3 loop spans 15 amino acids. V dropped 7 bases and J dropped 8; count of bases not matched to a gene: 12. CDR3 coding DNA: TGTGCCAGCATCGAAAATGCGGGGGGGCAGTATGAGCAGTTCTTC. Encoded protein: CASIENAGGQYEQFF.

This rearrangement joins TRBV2 to TRBJ2-5, with 14 bases aligning to TRBD2. Trimming at V came to 4 bases and at J to 4 bases, leaving 5 bases not matched to a gene. The CDR3 is made up of 16 amino acids. CDR1 and CDR2 from the germline V gene are SNHLY and FYNNEI. The CDR3 loop reads CASSAGLAGGSETQYF. CDR3 sequence (DNA): TGTGCCAGCAGTGCTGGACTAGCGGGGGGCTCAGAGACCCAGTACTTC.

The chain employs TRBV5-1 and TRBJ1-2, with 7 bases matching TRBD1. With V trimmed by 5 bases and J by 2 bases, 18 bases remained unmatched. The CDR3 has 18 amino acids. Looked up from germline, CDR1 is SGHRS and CDR2 is YFSETQ. CDR3 coding DNA: TGCGCCAGCAGACCACAGTTGACAGGGACGCGATCCAACTATGGCTACACCTTC. It codes for CASRPQLTGTRSNYGYTF.

This clone has only a few counts. The rearrangement uses TRBV2 and TRBJ1-1; no clear D gene. The CDR3 loop spans 12 amino acids. In germline, CDR1 is SNHLY, CDR2 FYNNEI. With 7 bases removed from V and 4 bases from J, the gap between germline ends came to 10 bases. The CDR3: CASNSGFTEAFF. CDR3 coding DNA: TGTGCCAGCAATTCGGGGTTCACTGAAGCTTTCTTT. The full variable domain, its missing parts supplied by reference TRBV2 and TRBJ1-1, is EPEVTQTPSHQVTQMGQEVILRCVPISNHLYFYWYRQILGQKVEFLVSFYNNEISEKSEIFDDQFSVERPDGSNFTLKIRSTKLEDSAMYFCASNSGFTEAFFGQGTRLTVV.

The chain uses TRBV5-4 and TRBJ2-5; maybe TRBD2 (7 bases). V lost 2 bases to trimming and J lost 5 bases, with 13 bases between them. Germline V gene sequence: CDR1 SGHNT, CDR2 YYREEE (reference sequence). The CDR3 sequence is 14 residues long. CDR3 nucleotides: TGTGCCAGCAGCTTAAGGGGGGGTCCGGAGACCCAGTACTTC. Translation gives CASSLRGGPETQYF.

The chain links TRBV3-1 (or the pseudogene TRBV3-2) to TRBJ1-1; tentative D call: TRBD1 (5 bases). V was shortened by 0 bases and J by 8 bases, with 16 bases between the two germline ends. This CDR3 has 15 amino acids. The germline V gene encodes CDR1 LGHDT and CDR2 YNNKEL (reference sequence). CDR3 region: CASSQDLDTSAEAFF. CDR3 DNA: TGTGCCAGCAGCCAAGATCTGGACACCTCCGCGGAAGCTTTCTTT.

The V call is TRBV19, the J call TRBJ2-1; D ambiguous. Between the trimmed V and J ends, which lost 6 bases and 0 bases, there was a span of 15 bases. This CDR3 region has 16 residues. Germline CDR1 is LNHDA and CDR2 is SQIVND (reference sequence). The chain's CDR3 is CASSPSSGISYNEQFF. The DNA for the CDR3 is TGTGCCAGTAGCCCCTCTTCGGGTATCTCCTACAATGAGCAGTTCTTC.

The rearrangement joins TRBV19 to TRBJ2-1; TRBD2 matches at 9 bases. This CDR3 is built from 16 residues. V gave up 6 bases and J gave up 10 bases; unmatched junction bases: 16. CDR1 LNHDA and CDR2 SQIVND come from the germline V gene (reference sequence). DNA for the CDR3: TGTGCCAGTAGCCCCTCGAGTCGAGCGGGGGGAGGGGAGCAGTTCTTC. Protein: CASSPSSRAGGGEQFF.

This chain connects TRBV15 to TRBJ2-5; perhaps TRBD1 as D (6 bases). Deletions cut 1 base from V and 4 bases from J, with 13 bases between. This CDR3 has 15 residues. Germline V CDR1 and CDR2: LNHNV, YYDKDF (reference sequence). The CDR3 spells CATSRAGENLETQYF. DNA of the CDR3: TGTGCCACCAGCAGAGCAGGGGAGAACTTAGAGACCCAGTACTTC.

The gene calls are TRBV6-6 and TRBJ2-2; D is unclear. The germline V gene has CDR1 MNHNY and CDR2 SVGAGI (reference sequence). Trimming removed 2 bases from V and 7 bases from J, with 5 bases in between. The CDR3 has 12 amino acids. The CDR3: CASSYSRGELFF. The CDR3 DNA reads TGTGCCAGCAGTTACAGCCGCGGGGAGCTGTTTTTT.

The rearrangement uses TRBV9 and TRBJ2-3, with D possibly matching TRBD2 (6 bases). This CDR3 has 13 amino acids. V was shortened by 5 bases and J by 5 bases, with 12 bases between the two germline ends. Germline lookup yields CDR1 SGDLS and CDR2 YYNGEE. The CDR3 DNA follows: TGTGCCAGCAGGGCGGGGAATAAAGATACGCAGTATTTT. This codes for CASRAGNKDTQYF.

This clone was found once. This chain joins TRBV11-2 and TRBJ2-7, with 10 positions matching TRBD2. The CDR3 is 15 residues long. The germline V gene encodes CDR1 SGHAT and CDR2 FQNNGV. Germline trimming cut 5 bases from V and 5 bases from J; bases unmatched to any gene: 9. CDR3 protein: CASSQSGRAWHEQYF. The CDR3, as DNA: TGTGCCAGCAGCCAAAGCGGGAGGGCCTGGCACGAGCAGTACTTC. The complete variable domain, with remaining parts taken from reference TRBV11-2 and TRBJ2-7, reads EAGVAQSPRYKIIEKRQSVAFWCNPISGHATLYWYQQILGQGPKLLIQFQNNGVVDDSQLPKDRFSAERLKGVDSTLKIQPAKLEDSAVYLCASSQSGRAWHEQYFGPGTRLTVT.

Only a few counts were recorded for this clone. This sequence joins TRBV7-2 and TRBJ2-5; weak D call: TRBD2 (6 bases). The germline V and J ends were trimmed by 3 bases and 2 bases, with 7 bases remaining between them. The CDR3 covers 13 residues. Germline V gene data show CDR1 as SGHTA and CDR2 as FQGNSA. CDR3: CASSLTRQETQYF. The DNA for the CDR3 is TGTGCCAGCAGCTTGACTAGACAAGAGACCCAGTACTTC. Full variable domain (missing parts from reference TRBV7-2 and TRBJ2-5): GAGVSQSPSNKVTEKGKDVELRCDPISGHTALYWYRQSLGQGLEFLIYFQGNSAPDKSGLPSDRFSAERTGGSVSTLTIQRTQQEDSAVYLCASSLTRQETQYFGPGTRLLVL.

J is TRBJ1-5 and V is TRBV19; 11 nucleotides agree with TRBD1. Germline V CDR1 and CDR2: LNHDA, SQIVND (reference sequence). The V gene end was trimmed by 4 bases and the J gene end by 2 bases; junction bases not matched to a gene: 28. This CDR3 is 24 amino acids long. CDR3 protein: CASSTIIPVGTGGPNFAGNQPQHF. CDR3 bases: TGTGCCAGTAGTACGATTATTCCCGTCGGGACAGGGGGACCAAACTTTGCAGGCAATCAGCCCCAGCATTTT. The full variable domain, completed using reference TRBV19 and TRBJ1-5, is DGGITQSPKYLFRKEGQNVTLSCEQNLNHDAMYWYRQDPGQGLRLIYYSQIVNDFQKGDIAEGYSVSREKKESFPLTVTSAQKNPTAFYLCASSTIIPVGTGGPNFAGNQPQHFGDGTRLSIL.

Only a few counts were recorded for this clone. The chain carries TRBV27 and TRBJ2-5; 9 bases are shared with TRBD1. The CDR3 sequence is 18 residues long. Germline V gene sequence: CDR1 MNHEY, CDR2 SMNVEV (reference sequence). V gave up 5 bases and J gave up 3 bases; unmatched junction bases: 16. This CDR3 reads CASSALTGGPERKETQYF. DNA for the CDR3: TGTGCCAGCAGTGCGCTAACAGGGGGCCCGGAGAGAAAAGAGACCCAGTACTTC.

V gene TRBV11-2 combines with J gene TRBJ2-3; 10 bases line up with TRBD2. This CDR3 contains 16 residues. V lost 2 bases, J lost 0 bases, and 2 bases stayed unmatched. Germline V lookup: CDR1 SGHAT, CDR2 FQNNGV. The CDR3 here is CASSLLTSGSTDTQYF. In DNA, the CDR3 is TGTGCCAGCAGCTTACTGACTAGCGGGAGCACAGATACGCAGTATTTT.

The CDR3 region is CASGWTGTGPPLHF. DNA of the CDR3: TGTGCCAGCGGGTGGACAGGGACGGGTCCACCCCTCCACTTT. The chain joins TRBV6-5 to TRBJ1-6, with TRBD1 matching 8 bases. Germline CDR1 reads MNHEY; CDR2 reads SVGAGI. V shed 8 bases and J 11 bases; nucleotides not matched to a gene: 11. This CDR3 comprises 14 residues.

The chain joins TRBV10-3 to TRBJ2-1, with 9 bases matching TRBD2. CDR3 length: 15 amino acids. The V segment lost 2 bases and the J segment 5 bases; nucleotides outside the gene matches: 4. CDR1 and CDR2 from the germline V gene are ENHRY and SYGVKD. CDR3 in amino acids: CAISEQASGNNEQFF. In DNA, the CDR3 is TGTGCCATCAGTGAGCAGGCTAGCGGGAACAATGAGCAGTTCTTC.

This clone was seen more than once but under ten times. This chain uses TRBV5-4 with TRBJ2-7; TRBD2 matches 13 bases. The CDR3 extends over 15 amino acids. The germline V gene has CDR1 SGHNT and CDR2 YYREEE (reference sequence). With V trimmed by 3 bases and J by 4 bases, 4 bases remained unmatched. CDR3 protein: CASSSRTSGGYEQYF. CDR3 sequence (DNA): TGTGCCAGCAGCTCACGGACTAGCGGGGGTTACGAGCAGTACTTC.

The CDR3: CASSPQGGRGETQYF. The CDR3 DNA follows: TGTGCCAGCAGCCCACAGGGAGGGAGGGGGGAGACCCAGTACTTC. J is TRBJ2-5 and V is TRBV7-3, with a weak D call TRBD2 (7 bases). Germline assignment: CDR1 SGHTA and CDR2 FQGTGA. CDR3 length: 15 residues. The germline V and J ends were trimmed by 5 bases and 5 bases, with 18 bases remaining between them.

This clone was seen a handful of times. J is TRBJ2-7 and V is TRBV28; 10 nucleotides match TRBD1. After removal of 6 bases from V and 6 bases from J, the junction contained 8 bases not matched to a gene. The CDR3 runs to 14 residues. Germline CDR1 is MDHEN and CDR2 is SYDVKM. CDR3 region: CASRNAGTGAEQYF. CDR3 bases: TGTGCCAGCAGGAACGCCGGGACAGGGGCCGAGCAGTACTTC. The full variable domain, its missing parts supplied by reference TRBV28 and TRBJ2-7, is DVKVTQSSRYLVKRTGEKVFLECVQDMDHENMFWYRQDPGLGLRLIYFSYDVKMKEKGDIPEGYSVSREKKERFSLILESASTNQTSMYLCASRNAGTGAEQYFGPGTRLTVT.

The chain is built from TRBV4-1 and TRBJ2-1; TRBD1 matches at 7 bases. J gave up 12 bases and V 1 base, and 3 bases lay outside the gene matches. The CDR3 is 12 residues long. Germline V gene sequence: CDR1 MGHRA, CDR2 YSYEKL. The DNA for the CDR3 is TGCGCCAGCAGCCAAGCGACAGGGATGCAGTTCTTC. It is translated as CASSQATGMQFF.

This clone has a single count. The rearrangement links TRBV5-6 to TRBJ2-3; 11 positions match TRBD2. In germline, CDR1 is SGHDT, CDR2 YYEEEE. The CDR3 runs to 15 residues. Trimming cost V 4 bases and J 4 bases; bases outside gene matches: 5. Here the CDR3 DNA reads TGTGCCAGCAGCCTTGGACTAGCGGGCGCAGATACGCAGTATTTT. Its translation: CASSLGLAGADTQYF.

The rearrangement joins TRBV18 to TRBJ2-3, with 11 bases aligning to TRBD2. The CDR3 loop spans 16 amino acids. The germline gives CDR1 KGHSH, CDR2 LQKENI. Germline trimming cut 3 bases from V and 4 bases from J; bases unmatched to any gene: 6. The CDR3 region has the DNA TGTGCCAGCTCACCGAATAGCGGGGGGGCCCCAGATACGCAGTATTTT. It encodes CASSPNSGGAPDTQYF.

This clone showed up just once. J is TRBJ1-6 and V is TRBV19; the match to TRBD1 covers 8 bases. The CDR3 is 14 amino acids. CDR1 and CDR2 from the germline V gene are LNHDA and SQIVND (reference sequence). V lost 5 bases, J lost 8 bases, and 5 bases stayed unmatched. CDR3 region: CASSASTGDSPLHF. Here the CDR3 DNA reads TGTGCCAGTAGTGCCTCGACAGGGGATTCACCCCTCCACTTT.

The genes are TRBV5-6 and TRBJ2-7; weak D call: TRBD1 (6 bases). Between the trimmed V and J ends, which lost 5 bases and 7 bases, there was a span of 16 bases. This CDR3 region has 13 residues. Per germline, CDR1 SGHDT and CDR2 YYEEEE. This CDR3 is CASSYGTSREQYF. Written as DNA, the CDR3 is TGTGCCAGCAGTTACGGGACATCGCGGGAGCAGTACTTC.